Shown below are 27 T cell receptor beta chains from a single sample sequenced in a study of control samples from healthy donors and cancer patients. TCRdb keeps only in-frame clones here, not all; method: immunoSEQ multiplex PCR. Among approximately 97,000 clones listed, about 91% were seen once. Sequenced input: blood. The receptors were sampled from a woman between 18 and 29 years old in good health.

The chain has TRBV10-3 and TRBJ2-7; D might be TRBD1 (5 bases). Germline V gene sequence: CDR1 ENHRY, CDR2 SYGVKD. This CDR3 is 12 amino acids long. V gave up 5 bases and J gave up 12 bases, with 17 bases separating them. The DNA for the CDR3 is TGTGCCATCAGTCTCTTGGGGCACGCGGCGTACTTC. It translates to CAISLLGHAAYF.

This chain joins TRBV25-1 and TRBJ2-7; D gene uncertain. The CDR3 is 11 residues long. The V gene's germline CDR1 is MGHDK and CDR2 SYGVNS. V was trimmed by 4 bases and J by 4 bases, leaving 5 bases between them. The CDR3 region is CASSVLYEQYF. The CDR3 DNA reads as TGTGCCAGCAGTGTCCTTTACGAGCAGTACTTC.

V gene TRBV7-8 combines with J gene TRBJ1-2; 7 bases agree with TRBD1. The CDR3 consists of 15 residues. The ends lost 5 bases at V and 4 bases at J; junction bases unmatched: 10. Germline V lookup: CDR1 SGHVS, CDR2 FQNEAQ. CDR3 DNA sequence: TGTGCCAGCAGCCCAGACAGGGTTCTAGTCTATGGCTACACCTTC. Translation: CASSPDRVLVYGYTF.

The chain is built from TRBV12-5 and TRBJ2-7, with D unclear. Trimming took 1 base from V and 5 from J, leaving 15 bases between them. Germline V gives CDR1 LGHNT, CDR2 FRNRAP. This CDR3 spans 15 amino acids. CDR3 nucleotide sequence: TGTGCTAGTGGTTTGGCTCGATCCTCGTCCAACGAGCAGTACTTC. Translation: CASGLARSSSNEQYF.

The V gene is TRBV10-3, the J gene TRBJ2-2; D may be TRBD1 (6 bases). Per germline, CDR1 ENHRY and CDR2 SYGVKD. The ends were cut back, 1 base at V and 0 bases at J, with 9 bases in the middle. CDR3 length: 16 amino acids. CDR3 sequence reads: CAISEWQGPNTGELFF. The CDR3 DNA is TGTGCCATCAGTGAGTGGCAGGGGCCGAACACCGGGGAGCTGTTTTTT.

The rearrangement links TRBV18 to TRBJ1-2; D is unresolved. The CDR3 extends over 16 amino acids. Germline V lookup: CDR1 KGHSH, CDR2 LQKENI. The V gene lost 3 bases and the J gene lost 0 bases, with 14 bases spanning the gap. CDR3 DNA: TGTGCCAGCTCACCCCTCCACGGAGACTCTAACTATGGCTACACCTTC. Protein product: CASSPLHGDSNYGYTF.

As concerns this clone: The sample has other DNA sequences that encode this CDR3 too. The chain combines TRBV11-2 with TRBJ1-5, with D perhaps matching TRBD1 (5 bases). Per the germline V gene, CDR1 is SGHAT and CDR2 is FQNNGV. There are 13 residues in the CDR3. V was trimmed by 8 bases and J by 3 bases, leaving 11 bases between them. The CDR3 loop is CASSQGLNQPQHF. The CDR3 bases are TGTGCCAGCTCGCAGGGCCTCAATCAGCCCCAGCATTTT.

In its sample, this clone was seen once. The gene calls are TRBV27 and TRBJ2-7; 7 nucleotides line up with TRBD1. The CDR3 runs to 13 residues. Germline V CDR1 and CDR2: MNHEY, SMNVEV (reference sequence). V was clipped by 6 bases and J by 7 bases; unmatched bases: 9. The CDR3 spells CASSTQGVREQYF. The CDR3, as DNA: TGTGCCAGCAGCACCCAGGGGGTACGGGAGCAGTACTTC.

The rearrangement joins TRBV4-3 to TRBJ2-1, with 7 bases fitting TRBD2. V trimming: 0 bases; J trimming: 5 bases; junction bases outside the gene matches: 10. This CDR3 contains 17 residues. Germline CDR1 reads LGHNA; CDR2 reads YSLEER. The CDR3 coding sequence is TGCGCCAGCAGCCAAGAATCGGCGGGAGAACATCACAATGAGCAGTTCTTC. Its protein is CASSQESAGEHHNEQFF.

V and J are TRBV19 and TRBJ1-1; TRBD1 agrees at 9 bases. Trimming at V came to 5 bases and at J to 4 bases, leaving 5 bases not matched to a gene. Germline assignment: CDR1 LNHDA and CDR2 SQIVND (reference sequence). The CDR3 extends over 14 amino acids. In DNA form, the CDR3 reads TGTGCCAGTAGTGTACAGGGGGCAGGCACTGAAGCTTTCTTT. Amino acid sequence: CASSVQGAGTEAFF.

V is TRBV29-1 and J is TRBJ1-1; no reliable D call. CDR1 is SQVTM and CDR2 is ANQGSEA in the germline V gene. Trimming shortened V by 4 bases and J by 1 base, and 4 bases separated the two germline ends. This CDR3 region has 11 residues. As DNA, the CDR3 is TGCAGCGTTGTAACGAACACTGAAGCTTTCTTT. Protein sequence: CSVVTNTEAFF.

The V and J genes are TRBV2 and TRBJ2-2, with 11 bases fitting TRBD2. This CDR3 has 15 amino acids. Trimming removed 3 bases from V and 7 bases from J; junction bases left unmatched: 4. Germline-derived CDR1 and CDR2 are SNHLY and FYNNEI. CDR3 bases: TGTGCCAGCAGTGAGACTAGCGGGATTGGCGGGGAGCTGTTTTTT. Translated, it gives CASSETSGIGGELFF.

V gene TRBV3-1 (or the pseudogene TRBV3-2) combines with J gene TRBJ2-1; 8 bases map to TRBD1. CDR1 is LGHDT and CDR2 is YNNKEL in the germline V gene (reference sequence). V dropped 3 bases and J dropped 2; count of bases not matched to a gene: 6. The CDR3 is made up of 16 amino acids. The DNA of the CDR3 is TGTGCCAGCAGCCAGAGACAGGGGAGACCCTACAATGAGCAGTTCTTC. This codes for CASSQRQGRPYNEQFF.

V is TRBV6-2 or TRBV6-3 and J is TRBJ2-3, with 12 bases aligning to TRBD1. This CDR3 is built from 17 residues. Unmatched junction bases numbered 10, after V lost 5 bases and J lost 4 bases. The germline CDR1 and CDR2 sequences are MNHEY and SVGEGT. The CDR3 nucleotides read TGTGCCAGCAGTCACCCCATCCGGGACAGGGGGCCAGATACGCAGTATTTT. Translation: CASSHPIRDRGPDTQYF.

The V gene is TRBV24-1, the J gene TRBJ2-4, with D uncertain. CDR3 length: 12 amino acids. Germline assignment: CDR1 KGHDR and CDR2 SFDVKD. V was cut by 3 bases and J by 16 bases, with 15 bases left in between. CDR3 residues: CATSDLKGGVYF. CDR3 DNA sequence: TGTGCCACCAGTGATCTGAAAGGCGGCGTATACTTC.

V usage is TRBV3-1 (or the pseudogene TRBV3-2) and J usage is TRBJ2-7; 8 bases are shared with TRBD2. The length of the CDR3 is 15 residues. After removal of 4 bases from V and 3 bases from J, the junction contained 8 bases not matched to a gene. Germline CDR1 reads LGHDT; CDR2 reads YNNKEL (reference sequence). The CDR3 loop is CASSPTRTSIYEQYF. The CDR3 DNA sequence: TGTGCCAGCAGCCCCACACGGACTAGCATCTACGAGCAGTACTTC.

The CDR3: CASSLGAGLGEKLFF. The CDR3 DNA follows: TGTGCCAGCAGTTTAGGAGCAGGGCTTGGTGAAAAACTGTTTTTT. This chain joins TRBV27 and TRBJ1-4, with D perhaps TRBD1 (5 bases). There are 15 residues in the CDR3. Deletions cut 2 bases from V and 7 bases from J, with 14 bases between. The germline V gene has CDR1 MNHEY and CDR2 SMNVEV (reference sequence). Based on the CDR3 plus reference TRBV27 and TRBJ1-4, the full variable domain is EAQVTQNPRYLITVTGKKLTVTCSQNMNHEYMSWYRQDPGLGLRQIYYSMNVEVTDKGDVPEGYKVSRKEKRNFPLILESPSPNQTSLYFCASSLGAGLGEKLFFGSGTQLSVL.

This rearrangement joins TRBV19 to TRBJ1-5; no clear D gene. The CDR3 runs to 15 residues. The V end lost 0 bases, the J end lost 0 bases, and 6 bases lay between the germline ends. Germline CDR1 and CDR2: LNHDA and SQIVND (reference sequence). The CDR3 nucleotides are TGTGCCAGTAGTATAGAGGGTTATAGCAATCAGCCCCAGCATTTT. Amino acid sequence: CASSIEGYSNQPQHF.

The chain is built from TRBV10-2 and TRBJ2-5; TRBD2 agrees at 11 bases. The V gene end was trimmed by 3 bases and the J gene end by 5 bases; junction bases not matched to a gene: 8. This CDR3 contains 16 residues. CDR1 is WSHSY and CDR2 is SAAADI in the germline V gene. CDR3 nucleotides: TGCGCCAGCAGTGACAGTGTAGCGGGGGGGGTGGAGACCCAGTACTTC. This gives the protein CASSDSVAGGVETQYF.

To note about this clone: One end of the junction varies from germline; a read error may be responsible. This chain connects TRBV23-1 to TRBJ2-7; TRBD1 agrees at 8 bases. TRBV23-1 has ORF status, its function being uncertain. This CDR3 has 14 residues. The CDR3: CVSSQGTGPYEQYF. Written as DNA, the CDR3 is TGCGTCAGCAGTCAAGGGACAGGTCCCTACGAGCAGTACTTC.

V is TRBV19 and J is TRBJ1-1; TRBD1 matches 9 bases. CDR3 length: 16 amino acids. Per germline, CDR1 LNHDA and CDR2 SQIVND (reference sequence). Trimming removed 4 bases from V and 4 bases from J; junction bases left unmatched: 10. CDR3 sequence: CASSTSGTGYGTEAFF. CDR3 bases: TGTGCCAGTAGTACCTCCGGGACAGGGTACGGCACTGAAGCTTTCTTT. Based on the CDR3 plus reference TRBV19 and TRBJ1-1, the full variable domain is DGGITQSPKYLFRKEGQNVTLSCEQNLNHDAMYWYRQDPGQGLRLIYYSQIVNDFQKGDIAEGYSVSREKKESFPLTVTSAQKNPTAFYLCASSTSGTGYGTEAFFGQGTRLTVV.

The chain employs TRBV5-6 and TRBJ1-5; D gene unclear. CDR1 is SGHDT, CDR2 YYEEEE, per germline. The CDR3 is 15 residues long. V was cut by 1 base and J by 0 bases, with 8 bases left in between. CDR3 DNA sequence: TGTGCCAGCAGCTTGTTAAGGGTTAGCAATCAGCCCCAGCATTTT. It encodes CASSLLRVSNQPQHF. The variable domain in full, completed from reference TRBV5-6 and TRBJ1-5, reads DAGVTQSPTHLIKTRGQQVTLRCSPKSGHDTVSWYQQALGQGPQFIFQYYEEEERQRGNFPDRFSGHQFPNYSSELNVNALLLGDSALYLCASSLLRVSNQPQHFGDGTRLSIL.

V usage is TRBV15 and J usage is TRBJ2-5, with D possibly matching TRBD1 (6 bases). V was clipped by 0 bases and J by 2 bases, with 16 bases between them. The CDR3 is 17 amino acids. From germline, CDR1 is LNHNV and CDR2 YYDKDF (reference sequence). The CDR3: CATSRDPPGHQQETQYF. The DNA for the CDR3 is TGTGCCACCAGCAGAGACCCCCCGGGACACCAACAAGAGACCCAGTACTTC.

This clone has a single count. The chain uses TRBV7-2 and TRBJ1-4; perhaps TRBD1 as D (6 bases). CDR1 SGHTA and CDR2 FQGNSA come from the germline V gene. There are 16 residues in the CDR3. Deletions cut 1 base from V and 8 bases from J, with 17 bases between. The CDR3 bases are TGTGCCAGCAGCTTAGTCCGGAGGGGGGAGGAAGAAAAACTGTTTTTT. Amino acid sequence: CASSLVRRGEEEKLFF.

The chain combines TRBV29-1 with TRBJ1-4; unclear D gene. CDR3 size: 13 residues. CDR1 and CDR2 (germline): SQVTM, ANQGSEA. V lost 5 bases and J 3 bases, leaving 10 bases between the germline ends. CDR3 loop: CSVRGEANEKLFF. DNA of the CDR3: TGCAGCGTTCGTGGGGAGGCTAATGAAAAACTGTTTTTT.

The rearrangement uses TRBV19 and TRBJ1-2; the D gene is possibly TRBD1 (6 bases). From germline, CDR1 is LNHDA and CDR2 SQIVND (reference sequence). The ends were cut back, 5 bases at V and 6 bases at J, with 13 bases in the middle. This CDR3 spans 13 amino acids. The CDR3 sequence is CASSSWGADGYTF. In DNA form, the CDR3 reads TGTGCCAGTAGTTCTTGGGGGGCCGATGGCTACACCTTC.

The chain recombines TRBV19 with TRBJ1-4; TRBD1 matches 7 bases. The CDR3 covers 15 residues. Unmatched junction bases numbered 5, after V lost 3 bases and J lost 4 bases. Germline assignment: CDR1 LNHDA and CDR2 SQIVND (reference sequence). CDR3 region: CASSIYQGGNEKLFF. CDR3 bases: TGTGCCAGTAGTATTTATCAGGGGGGTAATGAAAAACTGTTTTTT.